These 9 T cell receptor beta chains originate from one sample sequenced in a study of Graves' ophthalmopathy and Graves' hyperthyroidism. Researchers took RNA transcripts and amplified TCR beta CDR3 regions from them. HTBI primers primed a first-round RT-PCR, and a second-round multiplex PCR followed. TCRdb ran MiXCR on the multiplex PCR reads and lists one entry per CDR3 protein. The repertoire holds about 740,000 distinct CDR3 sequences, with 40% as singletons. The specimen was peripheral blood. These receptors originate from an adult man with Graves' ophthalmopathy.

The chain carries TRBV6-1 and TRBJ1-2; maybe TRBD1 (5 bases). CDR3 size: 14 residues. Trimming removed 5 bases at V and 1 base at J, with 11 bases between. The germline V gene has CDR1 MNHNS and CDR2 SASEGT. The CDR3 DNA reads TGTGCCAGCAGTTACTCAGGGTTTAACTATGGCTACACCTTC. Translation: CASSYSGFNYGYTF.

The V call is TRBV20-1, the J call TRBJ1-1; no clear D gene. In germline, CDR1 is DFQATT, CDR2 SNEGSKA (reference sequence). V dropped 6 bases and J dropped 1 base, with 15 bases sitting between them. The length of the CDR3 is 14 residues. CDR3: CSATRTRGNTEAFF. As DNA, the CDR3 is TGCAGTGCCACCAGGACCCGGGGGAACACTGAAGCTTTCTTT.

This clonotype has only a few counts. The rearrangement links TRBV20-1 to TRBJ1-5; no clear D. The germline V gene encodes CDR1 DFQATT and CDR2 SNEGSKA (reference sequence). This CDR3 contains 15 residues. The germline V and J ends were trimmed by 4 bases and 0 bases, with 13 bases remaining between them. The CDR3 reads CSAITGSYSNQPQHF. The DNA of the CDR3 is TGCAGTGCTATTACCGGCTCCTATAGCAATCAGCCCCAGCATTTT.

This clonotype was counted ten times or more. The chain combines TRBV7-9 with TRBJ1-6, with D perhaps matching TRBD1 (5 bases). CDR1 and CDR2 (germline): SEHNR, FQNEAQ (reference sequence). The CDR3 spans 14 residues. Trimming removed 1 base at V and 10 bases at J, with 11 bases between. Here the CDR3 DNA reads TGTGCCAGCAGCTTAGTCAGGGACGACTCACCCCTCCACTTT. Its translation is CASSLVRDDSPLHF.

This clonotype was picked up a small number of times. The V call is TRBV4-1, the J call TRBJ2-7, with a possible D match to TRBD2 (6 bases). CDR3 size: 15 residues. Trimming cost V 4 bases and J 0 bases, with 13 bases left between them. Germline values: CDR1 MGHRA, CDR2 YSYEKL. CDR3 in amino acids: CASSPTRTYSYEQYF. As DNA, the CDR3 is TGCGCCAGCAGCCCGACTAGGACCTACTCCTACGAGCAGTACTTC.

The chain joins TRBV20-1 to TRBJ1-4; a possible D gene is TRBD1 (5 bases). V was clipped by 1 base and J by 3 bases, with 9 bases between them. CDR1 is DFQATT, CDR2 SNEGSKA, per germline (reference sequence). The CDR3 sequence is 14 residues long. CDR3 amino acids: CSARAGGSNEKLFF. The CDR3 region has the DNA TGCAGTGCTAGAGCCGGGGGTTCTAATGAAAAACTGTTTTTT.

This clonotype was seen more than once but under ten times. The gene calls are TRBV7-9 and TRBJ1-6, with 9 bases matching TRBD1. This CDR3 comprises 14 residues. Germline V gives CDR1 SEHNR, CDR2 FQNEAQ (reference sequence). V was pared by 10 bases and J by 5 bases, with 6 bases of the junction left unmatched. The CDR3 is CATAGTGHNSPLHF. In nucleotides, the CDR3 is TGTGCCACCGCCGGGACAGGGCATAATTCACCCCTCCACTTT.

This clonotype came up many times. V and J are TRBV6-1 and TRBJ2-5, with 9 bases lining up with TRBD1. This CDR3 comprises 15 residues. Germline lookup yields CDR1 MNHNS and CDR2 SASEGT. The V and J ends lost 1 base and 5 bases, in that order; junction bases with no gene match: 5. CDR3 loop: CASSEGETGGETQYF. CDR3 nucleotides: TGTGCCAGCAGTGAAGGGGAGACAGGGGGGGAGACCCAGTACTTC.

The V gene is TRBV25-1, the J gene TRBJ1-3; D remains unclear. Germline V gene lookup returns CDR1 MGHDK and CDR2 SYGVNS. Trimming stripped 3 bases from V and 2 bases from J, with 17 bases between. The CDR3 totals 17 residues. CDR3 residues: CASSDSAGVPAGNTIYF. The CDR3 DNA is TGTGCCAGCAGTGATAGTGCCGGGGTTCCCGCTGGAAACACCATATATTTT.